This is a list of T cell receptor beta chains from one sample in a study of cytomegalovirus exposure and HLA in healthy donors. Data came from immunoSEQ multiplex PCR; TCRdb stores just in-frame clones and leaves some out. The data show about 60,000 clones, around 82% seen once. What was sequenced was PBMCs. The receptors derive from a male donor in good health and CMV-seronegative. CDR3s include the opening cysteine and the closing phenylalanine or tryptophan. The D gene is left open where the match is weak. Rows may omit the clone size; those that give it use once, few, many or a size class.

TRBJ1-1,NA,TRBV5-4,NA,TGTGCCAGCAGCGGAAAACAGGGAAAGAACACTGAAGCTTTCTTT,CASSGKQGKNTEAFF
TRBJ1-1,NA,TRBV30,NA,TGTGCCTGGAGTGATGGAGGGTTGAACACTGAAGCTTTCTTT,CAWSDGGLNTEAFF
TRBJ1-3,NA,TRBV18,NA,TGTGCCAGCTCACCTATCAGTCCAGGAACCTCTGGAAACACCATATATTTT,CASSPISPGTSGNTIYF
TRBJ2-7,NA,TRBV14,TRBD1,TGTGCCAGCAGCCAACCCGGGACAGGTCTCCTCTACGAGCAGTACTTC,CASSQPGTGLLYEQYF
TRBJ2-5,NA,TRBV25-1,NA,TGTGCCAGCAGTGAATACGGCGGTCAAGAGACCCAGTACTTC,CASSEYGGQETQYF
TRBJ1-2,few,TRBV6-1,NA,TGTGCCAGCAGTCCCACTCGGGAGGGCTTGGGCTACACCTTC,CASSPTREGLGYTF
TRBJ1-2,NA,TRBV7-9,NA,TGTGCCAGCAGCAGGGACACAGAGTCCTATGGCTACACCTTC,CASSRDTESYGYTF
TRBJ2-5,NA,TRBV19,NA,TGTGCCAGTCGGGACGGAGGGGAAGAGACCCAGTACTTC,CASRDGGEETQYF
TRBJ1-5,few,TRBV6-5,NA,TGTGCCAGCGGGGGGGCCAATCAGCCCCAGCATTTT,CASGGANQPQHF
TRBJ2-2,NA,TRBV5-1,NA,TGCGCCAGCAGCCCCGGACGGGGCGGGGAGCTGTTTTTT,CASSPGRGGELFF
TRBJ2-2,NA,TRBV19,TRBD2,TGTGCCAGTAGTAAAAGGCGGGGGGCGGGGGTGAACACCGGGGAGCTGTTTTTT,CASSKRRGAGVNTGELFF
TRBJ1-1,few,TRBV7-6,TRBD1,TGTGCCAGCAGCCCAACCGGGACAGGGGGCGCAGAAGCTTTCTTT,CASSPTGTGGAEAFF
TRBJ2-5,NA,TRBV5-4,TRBD2,TGTGCCAGCAGTCTACTAGCGGGGGTCCAAGAGACCCAGTACTTC,CASSLLAGVQETQYF
TRBJ2-6,NA,TRBV7-3,NA,TGTGCCAGCAGCTTAAACTCCGTTTCTGGGGCCAACGTCCTGACTTTC,CASSLNSVSGANVLTF
TRBJ1-2,few,TRBV19,TRBD1,TGTGCCAGCCTCGACAGGGGGTCTGGCTACACCTTC,CASLDRGSGYTF
TRBJ1-2,NA,TRBV19,NA,TGTGCCAGTAATCGGGAGCGAAATGGCTACACCTTC,CASNRERNGYTF
TRBJ1-2,NA,TRBV10-3,NA,TGTGCCATCAGTGAGAATGGACCGGGATACACCTTC,CAISENGPGYTF
TRBJ1-3,once,TRBV7-9,NA,TGTGCCAGCAGCTTATGGCCCAGGGGACGGTCTGGAAACACCATATATTTT,CASSLWPRGRSGNTIYF
TRBJ1-1,NA,TRBV4-3,NA,TGCGCCAGCAGCCAAATCCACAGACCGGATTTGGAGAACACTGAAGCTTTCTTT,CASSQIHRPDLENTEAFF
TRBJ1-1,NA,TRBV6-1,NA,TGTGCCAGCAGCCGAGGGGGGGCGAGGACTGAAGCTTTCTTT,CASSRGGARTEAFF
TRBJ2-7,NA,TRBV15,NA,TGTGCCACCAGCAGAGATAGAGACTTCTCCTACGAGCAGTACTTC,CATSRDRDFSYEQYF
TRBJ1-1,NA,TRBV18,TRBD1,TGTGCCAGCTCACCACCGAACAGGGGGAACACTGAAGCTTTCTTT,CASSPPNRGNTEAFF
TRBJ1-6,NA,TRBV7-6,TRBD1,TGTGCCAGCAGCTTAAATCGGGGACAGGGGAATTCACCCCTCCACTTT,CASSLNRGQGNSPLHF
TRBJ2-6,NA,TRBV4-3,NA,TGCGCCAGCAGCCCTTATGCTCCGGGACTGCAGAGGGACTCTGGGGCCAACGTCCTGACTTTC,CASSPYAPGLQRDSGANVLTF
TRBJ2-3,NA,TRBV30,NA,TGTGCCTGGCAGTGGGACTTCACAGATACGCAGTATTTT,CAWQWDFTDTQYF
TRBJ2-7,NA,TRBV6-5,NA,TGTGCCATCTCCAAGTTGGACAGACAAGACGAGCAGTACTTC,CAISKLDRQDEQYF
TRBJ1-2,NA,TRBV5-4,NA,TGTGCCAGCAGCTTGGTCGAGGGTAGCGGCTACACCTTC,CASSLVEGSGYTF
TRBJ2-3,NA,TRBV7-9,NA,TGTGCCAGCAGCTTAGCTCCTAGCTTGGGGACAGATACGCAGTATTTT,CASSLAPSLGTDTQYF
TRBJ2-7,once,TRBV25-1,NA,TGTGCCAGCAGTCAGAGGGACACCTCCTACGAGCAGTACTTC,CASSQRDTSYEQYF
TRBJ2-2,NA,TRBV4-3,TRBD2,TGCGCCAGCAGCCGCGGGACTAGCGGGGGGAGGTCCGGGGAGCTGTTTTTT,CASSRGTSGGRSGELFF